A selection of T cell receptor beta chains follows, all from one sample in a study of response to subunit inactivated influenza vaccine. TCRdb ran MiXCR on the RT-PCR reads and lists one entry per CDR3 protein. This table has about 480,000 distinct CDR3 sequences, approximately 11% appearing once. The starting material was PBMCs from blood, obtained roughly 47 days after vaccination. The receptors were gathered from a man aged 50-59 years who received an inactivated influenza vaccine. CDR3s include the opening cysteine and the closing phenylalanine or tryptophan. The order of the fields is J gene, clone size, CDR3 length, V gene, D gene, CDR3 protein, CDR3 DNA. The D gene is left open where the match is weak. Clone size appears in some rows only: once, few, many, or a class for an expanded clone.

TRBJ2-1,few,13,TRBV2,.,CASETSTYNEQFF,TGTGCCAGCGAGACTAGTACGTACAATGAGCAGTTCTTC
TRBJ2-2,.,11,TRBV2,.,CASNRLGELFF,TGTGCCAGCAATCGACTCGGGGAGCTGTTTTTT
TRBJ2-3,few,19,TRBV6-5,TRBD2,CASSYRRRTSGASTDTQYF,TGTGCCAGCAGTTACCGTCGACGGACTAGCGGGGCTAGCACAGATACGCAGTATTTT
TRBJ2-5,few,13,TRBV5-5,.,CASSWTERETQYF,TGTGCCAGCAGCTGGACCGAAAGGGAGACCCAGTACTTC
TRBJ2-2,few,14,TRBV7-9,.,CASSSTWDTGELFF,TGTGCCAGCAGCTCCACATGGGACACCGGGGAGCTGTTTTTT
TRBJ2-1,few,14,TRBV2,TRBD2,CASIGLAGSNEQFF,TGTGCCAGCATCGGACTAGCGGGGAGCAATGAGCAGTTCTTC
TRBJ2-5,many,11,TRBV7-2,.,CASSRAVTQYF,TGTGCCAGCAGCCGTGCTGTAACCCAGTACTTC
TRBJ2-3,.,14,TRBV18,.,CASSPLRSADTQYF,TGTGCCAGCTCACCACTAAGGAGCGCAGATACGCAGTATTTT
TRBJ2-2,few,16,TRBV6-2/TRBV6-3,.,CASSSTIAVGTGELFF,TGTGCCAGCAGTTCGACCATCGCTGTAGGAACCGGGGAGCTGTTTTTT
TRBJ2-2,.,17,TRBV6-5,.,CASRFPRGGANTGELFF,TGTGCCAGCCGTTTCCCCAGGGGGGGCGCGAACACCGGGGAGCTGTTTTTT
TRBJ2-7,few,16,TRBV4-2,.,CASSQDVGSTSYEQYF,TGTGCCAGCAGCCAAGATGTGGGCAGCACTTCCTACGAGCAGTACTTC
TRBJ2-2,.,13,TRBV12-3/TRBV12-4,.,CASSGQGIGELFF,TGTGCCAGCAGCGGGCAGGGGATTGGGGAGCTGTTTTTT
TRBJ2-5,.,15,TRBV14,TRBD1,CASSQEQGFGETQYF,TGTGCCAGCAGCCAAGAACAGGGGTTCGGAGAGACCCAGTACTTC
TRBJ1-2,.,13,TRBV9,.,CASSVVSGFGYTF,TGTGCCAGCAGCGTAGTTTCCGGCTTTGGCTACACCTTC
TRBJ1-1,few,15,TRBV7-9,TRBD1,CASSGGGPINTEAFF,TGTGCCAGCAGCGGAGGGGGCCCGATCAACACTGAAGCTTTCTTT
TRBJ1-5,many,12,TRBV29-1,TRBD1,CSVGQGGQPQHF,TGCAGCGTAGGACAGGGGGGTCAGCCCCAGCATTTT
TRBJ1-1,few,18,TRBV14,.,CASSPYLGTTIMNTEAFF,TGTGCCAGCAGCCCATACCTGGGGACAACTATAATGAACACTGAAGCTTTCTTT
TRBJ2-1,many,15,TRBV29-1,TRBD2,CSVAGTSVSYNEQFF,TGCAGCGTCGCCGGGACTAGCGTCTCCTACAATGAGCAGTTCTTC
TRBJ2-7,.,11,TRBV5-1,.,CASSSATRQYF,TGCGCCAGCAGCTCCGCGACGCGGCAGTACTTC
TRBJ2-7,few,13,TRBV7-9,.,CASRRDNPYEQYF,TGTGCCAGCAGGCGGGACAACCCCTACGAGCAGTACTTC
TRBJ2-1,many,15,TRBV4-2,.,CASSQDWYQGNEQFF,TGTGCCAGCAGCCAAGATTGGTATCAGGGCAATGAGCAGTTCTTC
TRBJ2-6,.,16,TRBV24-1,.,CATSDYTGSGANVLTF,TGTGCCACCAGTGACTATACAGGGTCTGGGGCCAACGTCCTGACTTTC
TRBJ2-7,many,13,TRBV7-9,.,CASSLLLVGEQYF,TGTGCCAGCAGCTTATTATTAGTTGGGGAGCAGTACTTC
TRBJ1-5,few,15,TRBV27,.,CASSPLGRTNQPQHF,TGTGCCAGCAGTCCCCTGGGGCGAACTAATCAGCCCCAGCATTTT
TRBJ1-1,few,14,TRBV5-1,.,CASNPGGPNTEAFF,TGCGCCAGCAACCCGGGGGGGCCGAACACTGAAGCTTTCTTT
TRBJ2-5,many,14,TRBV10-3,.,CATSSPGAKETQYF,TGTGCCACCTCTTCCCCAGGGGCAAAAGAGACCCAGTACTTC
TRBJ1-6,.,14,TRBV5-4,.,CASSSLTDNSPLHF,TGTGCCAGCAGCTCCTTGACGGATAATTCACCCCTCCACTTT
TRBJ2-7,many,13,TRBV29-1,.,CSVGDVFSYEQYF,TGCAGCGTCGGGGACGTTTTCTCCTACGAGCAGTACTTC
TRBJ1-5,.,15,TRBV6-1,.,CASTKLRGGVGPQHF,TGTGCCAGCACTAAACTGCGGGGGGGCGTAGGGCCCCAGCATTTT
TRBJ2-2,few,14,TRBV4-2,.,CASSEDLNTGELFF,TGTGCCAGCAGCGAGGACCTTAACACCGGGGAGCTGTTTTTT
TRBJ1-1,few,13,TRBV6-1,.,CASTQGLESEAFF,TGTGCCAGCACCCAGGGGCTAGAGTCTGAAGCTTTCTTT
TRBJ2-2,.,14,TRBV20-1,.,CSARDSLGTGELFF,TGCAGTGCTAGAGATTCCTTAGGGACCGGGGAGCTGTTTTTT
TRBJ1-2,many,15,TRBV15,TRBD1,CATSERQGRAYGYTF,TGTGCCACCAGCGAGCGACAGGGGCGGGCCTATGGCTACACCTTC
TRBJ2-1,.,12,TRBV5-1,.,CATSPRGNEQFF,TGCGCCACCTCGCCCCGGGGGAATGAGCAGTTCTTC
TRBJ2-1,many,16,TRBV20-1,TRBD2,CSPLERSGRAYNEQFF,TGCAGTCCGCTAGAAAGGAGCGGGAGGGCCTACAATGAGCAGTTCTTC
TRBJ1-6,.,13,TRBV2,.,CASSETYNSPLHF,TGTGCCAGCAGTGAAACCTATAATTCACCCCTCCACTTT
TRBJ1-4,.,13,TRBV5-1,.,CASSRENNEKLFF,TGCGCCAGCAGCCGGGAGAATAATGAAAAACTGTTTTTT
TRBJ1-2,.,14,TRBV4-2,TRBD1,CASSQTQGPYGYTF,TGTGCCAGCAGCCAGACACAGGGGCCCTATGGCTACACCTTC
TRBJ2-2,.,17,TRBV3-1,.,CASSQDRGGSNTGELFF,TGTGCCAGCAGCCAAGATAGGGGCGGGTCGAACACCGGGGAGCTGTTTTTT
TRBJ2-1,many,11,TRBV12-3/TRBV12-4,.,CASSLVDEQFF,TGTGCCAGCAGTTTAGTAGATGAGCAGTTCTTC
TRBJ2-7,.,15,TRBV7-9,TRBD2,CASSLRASGDHEQYF,TGTGCCAGCAGCTTAAGGGCTAGCGGGGACCACGAGCAGTACTTC
TRBJ2-1,many,15,TRBV5-1,.,CASSSLSVTYNEQFF,TGCGCCAGCAGCTCGTTATCGGTGACCTACAATGAGCAGTTCTTC
TRBJ1-6,few,15,TRBV4-2,.,CASSQDGPGGSPLHF,TGTGCCAGCAGCCAAGACGGGCCAGGTGGTTCACCCCTCCACTTT
TRBJ2-5,.,13,TRBV7-2,TRBD2,CASSVAGLETQYF,TGTGCCAGCAGCGTAGCGGGGTTGGAGACCCAGTACTTC
TRBJ2-7,many,12,TRBV2,.,CASSWEFHEQYF,TGTGCCAGCAGCTGGGAATTCCACGAGCAGTACTTC
TRBJ2-1,many,13,TRBV7-2,.,CASSPQGLDEQFF,TGTGCCAGCAGCCCCCAGGGGTTAGATGAGCAGTTCTTC
TRBJ2-7,many,15,TRBV12-3/TRBV12-4,TRBD1,CASSLGQGAYYEQYF,TGTGCCAGCAGTTTGGGGCAGGGGGCTTACTACGAGCAGTACTTC
TRBJ1-5,few,15,TRBV7-8,.,CASNKSSGKNQPQHF,TGTGCCAGCAACAAAAGTTCAGGGAAAAATCAGCCCCAGCATTTT
TRBJ2-5,.,15,TRBV4-2,.,CASSPQFGSTETQYF,TGTGCCAGCAGCCCGCAGTTCGGGAGCACAGAGACCCAGTACTTC